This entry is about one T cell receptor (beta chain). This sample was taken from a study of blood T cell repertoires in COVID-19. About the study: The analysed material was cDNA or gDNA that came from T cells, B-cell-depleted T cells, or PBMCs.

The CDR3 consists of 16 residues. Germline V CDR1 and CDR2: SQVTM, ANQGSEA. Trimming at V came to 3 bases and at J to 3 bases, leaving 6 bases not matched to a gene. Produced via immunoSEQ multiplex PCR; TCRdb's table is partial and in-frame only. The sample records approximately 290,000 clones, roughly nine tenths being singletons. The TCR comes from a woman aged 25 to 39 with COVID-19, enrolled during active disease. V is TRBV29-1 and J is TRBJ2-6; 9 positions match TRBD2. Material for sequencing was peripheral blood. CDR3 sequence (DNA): TGCAGCGTTGATATAGCGGGAGAAGGTGGGGCCAACGTCCTGACTTTC. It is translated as CSVDIAGEGGANVLTF.